These 9 T cell receptor beta chains share one sample of origin, sequenced in a study of Ad26.COV2.S vaccination and SARS-CoV-2 variants. Generated by immunoSEQ multiplex PCR, the TCRdb table keeps only in-frame clones and is missing some. The sample includes approximately 300,000 clones, around 85% seen only once; the top ten take around 2%. Treatment noted: some 20 received Ad26.COV2.S at low or high dose, single or two shots; about 5 received placebo; per-sample allocation not given. The samples date from day 63 after the first vaccine or placebo injection. The sample in question was peripheral blood, obtained in a trial of Ad26.COV2.S vaccine versus placebo. Receptors originate from a person between 18 and 60 years old who received the Ad26.COV2.S COVID-19 vaccine or a placebo.

This clone has a handful of counts. J is TRBJ2-7 and V is TRBV7-2; tentative D call: TRBD1 (5 bases). Between the trimmed V and J ends, which lost 7 bases and 0 bases, there was a span of 10 bases. CDR3 length equals 13 residues. From germline, CDR1 is SGHTA and CDR2 FQGNSA. This chain's CDR3 is CASNQDNSYEQYF. DNA for the CDR3: TGTGCCAGCAATCAGGACAACTCCTACGAGCAGTACTTC.

V usage is TRBV5-5 and J usage is TRBJ2-1, with 7 bases fitting TRBD2. CDR3 length equals 16 residues. V trimming: 4 bases; J trimming: 6 bases; junction bases outside the gene matches: 13. The germline gives CDR1 SGHKS, CDR2 YYEKEE (reference sequence). In DNA, the CDR3 is TGTGCCAGCAGCGGGCCTAGCGGCCTCTCGGGCAATGAGCAGTTCTTC. It specifies CASSGPSGLSGNEQFF.

This chain uses TRBV18 with TRBJ1-1, with D maybe TRBD1 (6 bases). The V end was cut by 3 bases, the J end by 5 bases, with 16 bases between. Germline V lookup: CDR1 KGHSH, CDR2 LQKENI. The CDR3 totals 15 residues. Here the CDR3 reads CASSPQGQGNTEAFF. In DNA, the CDR3 is TGTGCCAGCTCACCTCAGGGGCAGGGTAATACTGAAGCTTTCTTT.

The CDR3 loop reads CASSSSRDGEKLFF. The CDR3 DNA is TGTGCCAGCAGCTCCAGTAGGGATGGCGAAAAACTGTTTTTT. The V and J genes are TRBV5-6 and TRBJ1-4; D uncertain. The V end lost 3 bases, the J end lost 8 bases, and 14 bases lay between the germline ends. This CDR3 region has 14 residues. Looked up from germline, CDR1 is SGHDT and CDR2 is YYEEEE.

There are many counts of this clone. Other DNA sequences within the sample encode an identical CDR3. The genes are TRBV6-1 and TRBJ2-5; 12 bases agree with TRBD2. The germline V gene has CDR1 MNHNS and CDR2 SASEGT. The CDR3 contains 15 residues. V shed 2 bases and J 2 bases; nucleotides not matched to a gene: 0. CDR3 coding DNA: TGTGCCAGCAGTGAACTAGCGGGGGGGCAAGAGACCCAGTACTTC. This gives the protein CASSELAGGQETQYF.

The J gene is TRBJ2-1, the V gene TRBV19; possible D gene TRBD1, 7 bases. This CDR3 has 17 residues. Looked up from germline, CDR1 is LNHDA and CDR2 is SQIVND (reference sequence). Trimming took off 9 bases at V and 0 bases at J, with 21 bases between the two ends. In DNA, the CDR3 is TGTGCCAGCCCTATGGAGGGGGCCTACTACTCCTACAATGAGCAGTTCTTC. This gives the protein CASPMEGAYYSYNEQFF.

The chain couples TRBV24-1 to TRBJ2-1, with D tentatively TRBD2 (5 bases). In germline, CDR1 is KGHDR, CDR2 SFDVKD. Trimming shortened V by 2 bases and J by 10 bases, and 14 bases separated the two germline ends. The CDR3 runs 14 residues. The CDR3 reads CATSDSPGRGEQFF. For the CDR3, the DNA is TGTGCCACCAGTGATTCCCCGGGGAGAGGGGAGCAGTTCTTC.

The chain employs TRBV6-5 and TRBJ2-7, with D perhaps TRBD1 (5 bases). CDR1 is MNHEY and CDR2 is SVGAGI in the germline V gene. The germline V and J ends were trimmed by 7 bases and 3 bases, with 13 bases remaining between them. The CDR3 sequence is 13 residues long. The CDR3: CASTHRRSYEQYF. The CDR3 DNA sequence: TGTGCCAGCACTCACAGGCGGAGCTACGAGCAGTACTTC.

The rearrangement uses TRBV15 and TRBJ2-4, with D perhaps given as TRBD1 or TRBD2 (5 bases each). CDR3 length equals 17 residues. Germline V gene data show CDR1 as LNHNV and CDR2 as YYDKDF (reference sequence). Trimming took 1 base from V and 1 from J, leaving 14 bases between them. CDR3 in amino acids: CATSRGQTGRAKNIQYF. The DNA for the CDR3 is TGTGCCACCAGCAGAGGACAAACGGGGCGGGCCAAAAACATTCAGTACTTC. Together with reference TRBV15 and TRBJ2-4, the CDR3 gives the full variable domain: DAMVIQNPRYQVTQFGKPVTLSCSQTLNHNVMYWYQQKSSQAPKLLFHYYDKDFNNEADTPDNFQSRRPNTSFCFLDIRSPGLGDTAMYLCATSRGQTGRAKNIQYFGAGTRLSVL.